This TCR beta chain came from a study of shared clonotypes between healthy human individuals (dated by TCRdb to 2020 to 2021). With regard to the full study: A few men and a couple of women, aged 18 to 49 years, made up the cohort. To estimate repertoire size and how much clonotypes are shared between individuals, the study performed deep sequencing of blood TCR repertoires from roughly five healthy adults. Per donor, leukapheresis produced somewhere between about 0.85 and 9.5 billion PBMCs. For each donor, CD4 naive and CD4 memory were each given three plates, CD8 naive was given two plates, and CD8 memory was given one plate. Different laboratories and diverse techniques were used to prepare libraries and sequence TCR repertoires, to increase sequencing depth and limit assay-specific biases. General study outcomes and caveats: The genetic and exposure-history diversity represented was limited by the small number of donors. Compared with non-shared clonotypes, the clonotypes found in all four sorted-subset donors had higher generation probabilities. Only blood was sampled, and tissue TCR repertoires likely differ from those in blood. Across a handful of donors, about 5.2% of naive CD4, roughly 3.4% of naive CD8, under 2.5% of memory CD4, and approximately 0.42% of memory CD8 clonotypes were shared. Rarefaction of sorted-subset datasets indicated incomplete sequencing despite the large sequencing depth. Larger estimated clonotype richness was generally found for naive subsets than for memory subsets. Pairwise subsampling indicated that sequencing depth was expected to affect the degree of clonotype sharing among donors.

As to this clone: No antigen is known for it. Nothing much larger sits one base from this clone, and base qualities are not available.

TCR CDR3 regions were amplified from genomic DNA by multiplex PCR using the deep immunoSEQ assay. Genomic DNA extracted from each cell subset was distributed evenly over all wells of several immunoSEQ 96-well plates, and each plate served as one replicate. Each replicate PCR for sorted subsets received around 210 ng genomic DNA, equal to roughly 33,000 T cell genomes. Purified libraries were measured with a Qubit 3.0 fluorometer, size-checked on a Bioanalyzer 2100, and measured again with the KAPA Library Quantification kit. Every immunoSEQ 96-well plate was sequenced on a dedicated single-read 150-cycle Illumina NextSeq 550 flow cell. In the authors' own workflow: Because the immunoSEQ output held only junctional sequences and lacked quality scores, the filtering could not match the filtering applied to full-length reads. Sequences were annotated with PyIR, a Python wrapper for IgBLAST v1.9, and V/J genes and CDR3 were assigned using IMGT germline references. Reads with weak V/J assignments (E-value above 1e-6), missing CDR3, stop codons, out-of-frame junctions, or ambiguous translated residues were removed. V3J clonotypes were defined as sequences sharing the same inferred V gene, J gene, and CDR3 amino acid sequence. To compute the percentage overlap between repertoires, the number of shared unique clonotypes was divided by the size of the smaller repertoire. RTK rarefaction, the Chao1 estimator, and Recon v2.1 estimates of unobserved clonotypes were used to assess repertoire richness. For all TCRbeta clonotypes obtained by the gDNA method from several donors, generation probabilities were computed with OLGA. The table was pulled from immuneACCESS by TCRdb, which kept in-frame rearrangements only. Such tables lose some clones; where checked, under half of the loss comes from unresolved V genes, and the rest has no known cause. V and J calls and clone size are copied from that table; D and trimming were computed from the DNA. The sample has 2 million to 2.5 million clones on record, approximately 94% of them singletons. The ten largest make up around 0.37% of the sample.

The germline V gene encodes CDR1 SQVTM and CDR2 ANQGSEA. Its CDR3 holds 16 amino acids, cysteine through phenylalanine. The entry retains the CDR3 DNA only, 48 bases that are in frame from base 1. Trimming costs V 0 bases and J 8 bases, and their ends lie 20 bases apart. Healthy HIV-negative adults with no recently reported acute infections or vaccinations were included as donors. All donors were Caucasian adults living in Nashville, Tennessee, USA. CD4+ T cells were enriched by magnetic negative selection; naive cells were then positively selected on CD45RA, and the negative fraction formed the memory subset. After blood collection by leukapheresis, PBMCs were isolated using Ficoll-Histopaque density gradient centrifugation and then cryopreserved in the vapor phase of liquid nitrogen. Analytical flow cytometry was used to check the purity and quantity of each magnetically sorted T cell population. Each sorted fraction had its genomic DNA isolated and then quantified by UV absorbance on a Nanodrop 2000c.

The rearrangement combines TRBV29-1 with TRBJ2-1; the D gene is perhaps TRBD2, on 6 matching bases. The sample taken for sequencing was naive CD4+ T cells from PBMCs. The sample's cell subset or site label, in plain terms: CD45RA+ positively selected. The receptor's source is a man aged 18 to 30 in good health. Some clones in this sample may be carry-over from other donors' samples. The CDR3 protein: CSVEDDLVGPGDEQFF. The base sequence is TGCAGCGTTGAAGATGACCTTGTGGGGCCGGGGGATGAGCAGTTCTTC.